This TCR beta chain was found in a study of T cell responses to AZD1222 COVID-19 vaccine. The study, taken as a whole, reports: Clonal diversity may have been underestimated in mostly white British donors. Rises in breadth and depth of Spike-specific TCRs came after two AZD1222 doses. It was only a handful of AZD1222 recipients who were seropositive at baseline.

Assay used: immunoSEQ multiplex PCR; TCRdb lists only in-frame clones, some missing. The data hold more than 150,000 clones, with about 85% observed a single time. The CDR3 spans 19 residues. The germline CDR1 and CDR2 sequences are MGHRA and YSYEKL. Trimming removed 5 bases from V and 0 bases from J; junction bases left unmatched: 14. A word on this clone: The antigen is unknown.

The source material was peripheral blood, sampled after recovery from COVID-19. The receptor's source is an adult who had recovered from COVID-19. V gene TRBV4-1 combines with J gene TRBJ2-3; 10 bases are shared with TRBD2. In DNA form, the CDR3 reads TGCGCCAGCAGCTCCAGAGCTGGACTAGCGGAAACTAGCACAGATACGCAGTATTTT. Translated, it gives CASSSRAGLAETSTDTQYF.